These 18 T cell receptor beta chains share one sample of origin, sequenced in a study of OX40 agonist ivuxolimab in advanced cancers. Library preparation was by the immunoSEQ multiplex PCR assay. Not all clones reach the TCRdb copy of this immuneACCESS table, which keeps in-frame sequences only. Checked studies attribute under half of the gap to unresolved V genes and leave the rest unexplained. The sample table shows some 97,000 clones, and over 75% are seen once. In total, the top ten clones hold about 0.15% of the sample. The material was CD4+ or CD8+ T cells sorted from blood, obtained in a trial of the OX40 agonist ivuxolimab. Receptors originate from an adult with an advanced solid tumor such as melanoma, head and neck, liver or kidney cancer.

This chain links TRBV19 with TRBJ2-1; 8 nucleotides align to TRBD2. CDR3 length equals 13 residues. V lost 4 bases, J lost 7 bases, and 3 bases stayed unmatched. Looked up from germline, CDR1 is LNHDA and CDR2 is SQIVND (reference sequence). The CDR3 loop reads CASSTGTRNEQFF. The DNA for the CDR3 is TGTGCCAGTAGTACCGGGACTAGAAATGAGCAGTTCTTC.

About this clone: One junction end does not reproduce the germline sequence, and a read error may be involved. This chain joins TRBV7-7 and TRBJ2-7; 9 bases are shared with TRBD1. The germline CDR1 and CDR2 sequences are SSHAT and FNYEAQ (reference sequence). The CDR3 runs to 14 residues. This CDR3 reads CASSQTGGWDERYF. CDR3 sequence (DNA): TGTGCCAGCAGCCAGACAGGGGGTTGGGACGAGCGGTACTTC.

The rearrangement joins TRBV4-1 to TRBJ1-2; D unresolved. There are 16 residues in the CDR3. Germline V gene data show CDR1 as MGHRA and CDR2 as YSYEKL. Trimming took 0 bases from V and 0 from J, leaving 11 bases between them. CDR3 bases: TGCGCCAGCAGCCAAGAGCGCCACACCGCTAACTATGGCTACACCTTC. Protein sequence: CASSQERHTANYGYTF.

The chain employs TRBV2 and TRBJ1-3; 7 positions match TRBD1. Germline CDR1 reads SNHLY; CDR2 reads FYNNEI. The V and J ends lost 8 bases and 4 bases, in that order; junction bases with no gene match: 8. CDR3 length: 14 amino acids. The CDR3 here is CASVQGQSGNTIYF. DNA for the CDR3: TGTGCCAGCGTCCAGGGACAGTCCGGAAACACCATATATTTT.

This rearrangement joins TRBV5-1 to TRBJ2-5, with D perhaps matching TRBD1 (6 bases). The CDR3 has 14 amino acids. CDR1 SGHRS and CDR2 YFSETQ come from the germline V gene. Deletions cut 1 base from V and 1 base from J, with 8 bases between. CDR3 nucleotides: TGCGCCAGCAGCTTGACAGGGCCCCAAGAGACCCAGTACTTC. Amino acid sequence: CASSLTGPQETQYF.

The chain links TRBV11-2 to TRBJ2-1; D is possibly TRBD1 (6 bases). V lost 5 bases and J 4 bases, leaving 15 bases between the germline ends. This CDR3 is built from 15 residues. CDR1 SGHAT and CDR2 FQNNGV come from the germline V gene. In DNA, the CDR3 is TGTGCCAGCAGCCCAGGGGAAACGGTGTACAATGAGCAGTTCTTC. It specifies CASSPGETVYNEQFF.

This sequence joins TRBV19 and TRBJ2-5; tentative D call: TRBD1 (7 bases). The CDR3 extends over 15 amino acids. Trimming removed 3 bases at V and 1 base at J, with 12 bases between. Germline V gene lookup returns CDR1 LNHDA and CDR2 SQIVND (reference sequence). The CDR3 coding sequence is TGTGCCAGTAGTATCAACCAGGGGGGCCAAGAGACCCAGTACTTC. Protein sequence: CASSINQGGQETQYF.

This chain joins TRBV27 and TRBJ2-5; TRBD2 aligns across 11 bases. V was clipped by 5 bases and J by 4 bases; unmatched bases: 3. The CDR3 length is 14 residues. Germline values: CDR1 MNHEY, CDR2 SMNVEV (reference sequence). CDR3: CASSISGGGETQYF. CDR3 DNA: TGTGCCAGCAGTATTAGCGGGGGGGGAGAGACCCAGTACTTC.

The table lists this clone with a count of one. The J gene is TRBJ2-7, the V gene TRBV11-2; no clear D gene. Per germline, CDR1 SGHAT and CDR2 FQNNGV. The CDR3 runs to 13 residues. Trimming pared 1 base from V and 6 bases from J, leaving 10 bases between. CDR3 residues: CASSLGALGEQYF. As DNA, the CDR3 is TGTGCCAGCAGCTTAGGGGCGTTGGGCGAGCAGTACTTC.

The CDR3 protein is CASSRDREFSGNTIYF. The CDR3 DNA follows: TGTGCCAGCAGCCGAGATAGGGAGTTCTCTGGAAACACCATATATTTT. The chain is built from TRBV14 and TRBJ1-3; unclear D gene. The length of the CDR3 is 16 residues. Trimming shortened V by 4 bases and J by 0 bases, and 13 bases separated the two germline ends. Germline loops: CDR1 SGHDN, CDR2 FVKESK.

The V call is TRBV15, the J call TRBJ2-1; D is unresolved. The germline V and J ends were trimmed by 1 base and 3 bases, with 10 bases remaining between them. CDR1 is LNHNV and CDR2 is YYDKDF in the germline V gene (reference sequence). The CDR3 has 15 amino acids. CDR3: CATSRAGGFYNEQFF. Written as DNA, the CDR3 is TGTGCCACCAGCAGAGCAGGCGGTTTCTACAATGAGCAGTTCTTC.

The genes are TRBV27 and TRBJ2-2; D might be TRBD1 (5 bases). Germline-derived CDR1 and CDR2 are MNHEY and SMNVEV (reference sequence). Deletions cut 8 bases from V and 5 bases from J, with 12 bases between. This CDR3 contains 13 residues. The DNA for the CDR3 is TGTGCCAGCGGTACCGACAGAACCGGGGAGCTGTTTTTT. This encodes CASGTDRTGELFF.

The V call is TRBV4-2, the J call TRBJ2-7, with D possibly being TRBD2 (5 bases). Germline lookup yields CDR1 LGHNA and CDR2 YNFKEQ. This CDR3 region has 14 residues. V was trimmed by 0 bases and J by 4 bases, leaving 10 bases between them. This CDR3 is CASSQDLGGYEQYF. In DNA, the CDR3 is TGTGCCAGCAGCCAAGATTTGGGCGGGTACGAGCAGTACTTC.

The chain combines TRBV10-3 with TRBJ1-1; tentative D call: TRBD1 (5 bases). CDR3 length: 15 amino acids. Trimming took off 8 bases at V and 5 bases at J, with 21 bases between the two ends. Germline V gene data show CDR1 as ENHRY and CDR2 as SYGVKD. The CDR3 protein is CAIADSGKVNTEAFF. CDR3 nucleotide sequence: TGTGCCATCGCCGATTCAGGGAAAGTAAATACTGAAGCTTTCTTT.

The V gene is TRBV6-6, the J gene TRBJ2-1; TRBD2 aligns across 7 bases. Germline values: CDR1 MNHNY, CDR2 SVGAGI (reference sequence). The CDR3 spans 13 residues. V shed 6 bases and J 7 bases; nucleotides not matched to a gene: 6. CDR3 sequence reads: CASSPRAGNEQFF. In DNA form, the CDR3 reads TGTGCCAGCAGCCCTAGAGCGGGGAATGAGCAGTTCTTC.

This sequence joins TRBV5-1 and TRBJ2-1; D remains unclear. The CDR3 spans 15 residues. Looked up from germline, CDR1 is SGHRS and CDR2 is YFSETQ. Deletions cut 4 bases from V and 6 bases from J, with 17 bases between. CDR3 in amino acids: CASSARLDASNEQFF. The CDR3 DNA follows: TGCGCCAGCAGCGCAAGGTTGGACGCAAGCAATGAGCAGTTCTTC.

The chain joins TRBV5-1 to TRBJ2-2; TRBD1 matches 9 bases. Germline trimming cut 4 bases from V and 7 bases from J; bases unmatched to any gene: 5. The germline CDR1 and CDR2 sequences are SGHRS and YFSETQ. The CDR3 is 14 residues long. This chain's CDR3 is CASSLGQGHGELFF. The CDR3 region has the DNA TGCGCCAGCAGCCTGGGACAGGGCCACGGGGAGCTGTTTTTT.

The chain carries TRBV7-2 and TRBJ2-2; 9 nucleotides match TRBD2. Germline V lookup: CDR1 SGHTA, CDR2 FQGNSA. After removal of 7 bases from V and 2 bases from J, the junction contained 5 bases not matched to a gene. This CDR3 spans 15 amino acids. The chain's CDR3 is CASTPGLANTGELFF. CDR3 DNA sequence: TGTGCCAGCACCCCGGGACTAGCTAACACCGGGGAGCTGTTTTTT.